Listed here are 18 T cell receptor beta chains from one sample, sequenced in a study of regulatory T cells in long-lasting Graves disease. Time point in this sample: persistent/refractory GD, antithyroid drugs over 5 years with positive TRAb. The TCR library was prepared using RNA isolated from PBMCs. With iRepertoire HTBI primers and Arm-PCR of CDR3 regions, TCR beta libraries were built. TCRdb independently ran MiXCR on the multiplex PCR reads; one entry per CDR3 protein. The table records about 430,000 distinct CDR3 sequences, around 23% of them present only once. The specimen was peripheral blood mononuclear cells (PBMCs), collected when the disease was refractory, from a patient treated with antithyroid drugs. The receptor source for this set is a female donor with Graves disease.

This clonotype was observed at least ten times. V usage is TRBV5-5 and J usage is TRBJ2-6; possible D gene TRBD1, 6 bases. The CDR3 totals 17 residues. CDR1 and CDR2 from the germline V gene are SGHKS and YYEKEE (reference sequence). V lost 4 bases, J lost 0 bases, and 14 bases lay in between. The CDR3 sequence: CASSITTGSSGANVLTF. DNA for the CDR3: TGTGCCAGCAGCATAACAACAGGGAGCTCTGGGGCCAACGTCCTGACTTTC.

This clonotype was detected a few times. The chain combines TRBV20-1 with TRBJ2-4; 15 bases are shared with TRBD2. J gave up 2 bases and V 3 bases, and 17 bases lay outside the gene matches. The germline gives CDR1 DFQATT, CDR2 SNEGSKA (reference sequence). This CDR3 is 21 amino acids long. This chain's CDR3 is CSASPEAGLAGGPRSKNIQYF. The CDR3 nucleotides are TGCAGTGCTAGCCCAGAAGCCGGACTAGCGGGAGGGCCGAGGTCCAAAAACATTCAGTACTTC.

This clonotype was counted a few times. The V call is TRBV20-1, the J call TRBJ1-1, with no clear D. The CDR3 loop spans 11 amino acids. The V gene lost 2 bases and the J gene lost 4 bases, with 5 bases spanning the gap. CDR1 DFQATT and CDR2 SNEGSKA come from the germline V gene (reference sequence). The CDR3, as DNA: TGCAGTGCTAGACCGGGCACTGAAGCTTTCTTT. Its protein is CSARPGTEAFF.

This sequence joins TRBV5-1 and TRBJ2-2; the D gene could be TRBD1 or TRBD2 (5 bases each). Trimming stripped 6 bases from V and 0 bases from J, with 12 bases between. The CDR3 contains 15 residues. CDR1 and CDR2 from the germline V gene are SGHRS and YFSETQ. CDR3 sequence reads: CASMSGTTNTGELFF. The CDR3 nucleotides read TGCGCCAGCATGTCCGGGACCACGAACACCGGGGAGCTGTTTTTT.

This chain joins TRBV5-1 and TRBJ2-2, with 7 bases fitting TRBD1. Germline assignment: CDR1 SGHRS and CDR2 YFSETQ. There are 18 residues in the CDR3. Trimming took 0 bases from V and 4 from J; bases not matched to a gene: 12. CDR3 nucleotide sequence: TGCGCCAGCAGCTTGGATCAGGGGGTCCCAGGGATCACCGGGGAGCTGTTTTTT. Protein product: CASSLDQGVPGITGELFF.

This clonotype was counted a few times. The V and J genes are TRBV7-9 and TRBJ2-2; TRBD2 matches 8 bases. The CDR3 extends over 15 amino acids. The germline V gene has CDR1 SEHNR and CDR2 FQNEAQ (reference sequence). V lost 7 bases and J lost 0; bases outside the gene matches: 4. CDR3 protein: CASIGGRSNTGELFF. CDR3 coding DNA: TGTGCCAGCATTGGCGGGAGGTCGAACACCGGGGAGCTGTTTTTT.

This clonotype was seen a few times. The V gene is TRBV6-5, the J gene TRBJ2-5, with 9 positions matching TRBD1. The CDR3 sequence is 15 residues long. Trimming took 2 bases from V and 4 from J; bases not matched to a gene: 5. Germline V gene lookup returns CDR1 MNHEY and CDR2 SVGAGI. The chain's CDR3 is CASSYGQGSPETQYF. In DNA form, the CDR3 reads TGTGCCAGCAGTTACGGACAGGGGAGTCCAGAGACCCAGTACTTC.

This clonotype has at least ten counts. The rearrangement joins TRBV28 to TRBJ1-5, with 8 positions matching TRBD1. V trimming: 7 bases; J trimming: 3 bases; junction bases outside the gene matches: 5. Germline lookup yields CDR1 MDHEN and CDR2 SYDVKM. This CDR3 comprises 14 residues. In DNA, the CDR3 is TGTGCCAGCAAGACAGGGGTCCTCAATCAGCCCCAGCATTTT. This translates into CASKTGVLNQPQHF.

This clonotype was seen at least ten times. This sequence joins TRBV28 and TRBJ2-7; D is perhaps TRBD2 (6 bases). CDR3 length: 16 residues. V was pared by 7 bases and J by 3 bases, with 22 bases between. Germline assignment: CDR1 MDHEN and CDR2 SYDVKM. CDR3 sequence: CASTLSGSLKNYEQYF. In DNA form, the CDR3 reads TGTGCCAGCACCCTTAGCGGCTCCCTTAAAAACTACGAGCAGTACTTC.

The CDR3 DNA reads TGCGCCAGCAGCCAAGGGGTAAAGGGGGCTTACTATGGCTACACCTTC. This encodes CASSQGVKGAYYGYTF. V usage is TRBV4-1 and J usage is TRBJ1-2, with 7 nucleotides matching TRBD1. The CDR3 totals 16 residues. V shed 1 base, J shed 3 bases, and the junction held 8 bases outside the gene matches. Germline V gives CDR1 MGHRA, CDR2 YSYEKL.

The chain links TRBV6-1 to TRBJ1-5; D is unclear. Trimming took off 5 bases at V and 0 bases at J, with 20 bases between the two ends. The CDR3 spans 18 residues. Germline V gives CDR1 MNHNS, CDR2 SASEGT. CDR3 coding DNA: TGTGCCAGCAGTCGCCCGCCCCGACGGGGATATAGCAATCAGCCCCAGCATTTT. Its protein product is CASSRPPRRGYSNQPQHF.

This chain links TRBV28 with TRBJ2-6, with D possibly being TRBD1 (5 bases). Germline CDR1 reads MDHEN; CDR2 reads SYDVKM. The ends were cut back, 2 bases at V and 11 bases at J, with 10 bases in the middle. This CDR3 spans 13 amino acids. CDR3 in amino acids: CASSLGRVDVLTF. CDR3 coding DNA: TGTGCCAGCAGTTTAGGCAGGGTAGACGTCCTGACTTTC. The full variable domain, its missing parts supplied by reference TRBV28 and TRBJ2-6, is DVKVTQSSRYLVKRTGEKVFLECVQDMDHENMFWYRQDPGLGLRLIYFSYDVKMKEKGDIPEGYSVSREKKERFSLILESASTNQTSMYLCASSLGRVDVLTFGAGSRLTVL.

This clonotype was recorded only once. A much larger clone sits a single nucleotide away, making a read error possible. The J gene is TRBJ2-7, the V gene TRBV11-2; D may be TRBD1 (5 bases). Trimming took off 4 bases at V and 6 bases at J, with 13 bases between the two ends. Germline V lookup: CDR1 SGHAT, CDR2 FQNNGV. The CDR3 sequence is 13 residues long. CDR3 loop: CASSSGAGPEQYF. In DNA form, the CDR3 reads TGTGCCAGCAGCTCAGGCGCAGGGCCCGAGCAGTACTTC. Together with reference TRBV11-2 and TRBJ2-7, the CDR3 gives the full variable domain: EAGVAQSPRYKIIEKRQSVAFWCNPISGHATLYWYQQILGQGPKLLIQFQNNGVVDDSQLPKDRFSAERLKGVDSTLKIQPAKLEDSAVYLCASSSGAGPEQYFGPGTRLTVT.

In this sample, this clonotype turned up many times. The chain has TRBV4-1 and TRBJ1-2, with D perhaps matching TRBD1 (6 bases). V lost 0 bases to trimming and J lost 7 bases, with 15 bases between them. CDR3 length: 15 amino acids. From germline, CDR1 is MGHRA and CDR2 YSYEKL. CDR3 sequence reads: CASSQDLYGQLGYTF. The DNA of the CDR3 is TGCGCCAGCAGCCAAGATTTGTACGGACAGCTTGGCTACACCTTC.

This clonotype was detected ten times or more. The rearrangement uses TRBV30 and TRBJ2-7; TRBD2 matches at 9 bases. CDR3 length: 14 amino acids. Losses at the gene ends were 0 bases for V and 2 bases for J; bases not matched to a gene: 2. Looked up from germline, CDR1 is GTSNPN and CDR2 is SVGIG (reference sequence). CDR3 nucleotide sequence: TGTGCCTGGAGTGTAACTAGCGGGCCCTACGAGCAGTACTTC. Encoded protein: CAWSVTSGPYEQYF.

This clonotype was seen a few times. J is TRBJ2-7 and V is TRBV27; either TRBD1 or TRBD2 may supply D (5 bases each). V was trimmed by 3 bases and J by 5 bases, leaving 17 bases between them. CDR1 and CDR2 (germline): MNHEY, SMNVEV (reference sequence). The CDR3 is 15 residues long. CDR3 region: CASSFRGQVLHEQYF. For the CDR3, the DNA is TGTGCCAGCAGTTTCCGGGGCCAAGTCCTCCACGAGCAGTACTTC.

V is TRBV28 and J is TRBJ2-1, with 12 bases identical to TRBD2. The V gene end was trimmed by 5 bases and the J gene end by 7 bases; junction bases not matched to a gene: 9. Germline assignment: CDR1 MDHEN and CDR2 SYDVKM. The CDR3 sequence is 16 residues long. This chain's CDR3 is CASSPSTSGSRNEQFF. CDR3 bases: TGTGCCAGCAGTCCATCGACTAGCGGGAGTCGGAATGAGCAGTTCTTC. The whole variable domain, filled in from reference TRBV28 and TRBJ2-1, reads DVKVTQSSRYLVKRTGEKVFLECVQDMDHENMFWYRQDPGLGLRLIYFSYDVKMKEKGDIPEGYSVSREKKERFSLILESASTNQTSMYLCASSPSTSGSRNEQFFGPGTRLTVL.

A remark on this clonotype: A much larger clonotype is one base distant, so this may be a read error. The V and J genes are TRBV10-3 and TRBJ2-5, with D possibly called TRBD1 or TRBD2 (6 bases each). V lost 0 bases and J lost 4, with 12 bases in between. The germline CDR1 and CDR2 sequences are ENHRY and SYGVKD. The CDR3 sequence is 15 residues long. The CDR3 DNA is TGTGCCATCAGTGAGTCGAGTGGGGGGCGAGAGACCCAGTACTTC. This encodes CAISESSGGRETQYF.